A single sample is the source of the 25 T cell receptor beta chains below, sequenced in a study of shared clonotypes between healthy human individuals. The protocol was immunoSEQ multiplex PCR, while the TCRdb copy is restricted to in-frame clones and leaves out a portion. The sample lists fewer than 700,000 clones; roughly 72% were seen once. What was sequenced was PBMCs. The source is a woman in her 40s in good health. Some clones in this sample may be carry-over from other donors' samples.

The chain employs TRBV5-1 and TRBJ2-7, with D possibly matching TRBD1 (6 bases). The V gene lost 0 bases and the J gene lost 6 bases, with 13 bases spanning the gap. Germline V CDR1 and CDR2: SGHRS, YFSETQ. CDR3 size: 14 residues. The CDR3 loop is CASSLGTLGGEQYF. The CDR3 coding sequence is TGCGCCAGCAGCTTGGGTACACTAGGGGGCGAGCAGTACTTC. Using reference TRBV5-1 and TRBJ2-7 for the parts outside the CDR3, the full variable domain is KAGVTQTPRYLIKTRGQQVTLSCSPISGHRSVSWYQQTPGQGLQFLFEYFSETQRNKGNFPGRFSGRQFSNSRSEMNVSTLELGDSALYLCASSLGTLGGEQYFGPGTRLTVT.

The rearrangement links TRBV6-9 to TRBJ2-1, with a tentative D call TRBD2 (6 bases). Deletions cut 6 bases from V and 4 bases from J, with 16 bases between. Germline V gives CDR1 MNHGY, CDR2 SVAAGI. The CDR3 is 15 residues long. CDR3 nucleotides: TGTGCCAGCAGCAACCGAGCGGGTCTATACAATGAGCAGTTCTTC. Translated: CASSNRAGLYNEQFF.

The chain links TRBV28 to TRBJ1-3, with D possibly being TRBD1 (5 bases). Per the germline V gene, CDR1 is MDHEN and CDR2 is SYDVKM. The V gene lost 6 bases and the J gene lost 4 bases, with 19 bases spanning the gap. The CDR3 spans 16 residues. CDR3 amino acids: CASSLPPGVAGNTIYF. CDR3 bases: TGTGCCAGCAGCCTGCCCCCGGGGGTGGCAGGAAACACCATATATTTT.

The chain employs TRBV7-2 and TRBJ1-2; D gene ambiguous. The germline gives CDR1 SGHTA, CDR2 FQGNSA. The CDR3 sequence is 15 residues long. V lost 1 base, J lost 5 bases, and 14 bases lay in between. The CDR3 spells CASSLVWTSGYGYTF. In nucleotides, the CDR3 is TGTGCCAGCAGCTTAGTCTGGACGTCCGGTTATGGCTACACCTTC. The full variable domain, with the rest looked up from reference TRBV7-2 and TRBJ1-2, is GAGVSQSPSNKVTEKGKDVELRCDPISGHTALYWYRQSLGQGLEFLIYFQGNSAPDKSGLPSDRFSAERTGGSVSTLTIQRTQQEDSAVYLCASSLVWTSGYGYTFGSGTRLTVV.

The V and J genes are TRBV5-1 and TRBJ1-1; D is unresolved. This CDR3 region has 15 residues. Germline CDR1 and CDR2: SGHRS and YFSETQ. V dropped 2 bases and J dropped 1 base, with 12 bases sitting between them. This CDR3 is CASSFNERPNTEAFF. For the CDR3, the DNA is TGCGCCAGCAGCTTTAATGAGAGACCGAACACTGAAGCTTTCTTT.

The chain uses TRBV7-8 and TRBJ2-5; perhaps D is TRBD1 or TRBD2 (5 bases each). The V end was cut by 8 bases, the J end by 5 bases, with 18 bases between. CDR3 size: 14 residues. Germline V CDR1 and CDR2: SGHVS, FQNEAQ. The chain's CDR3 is CASSPTGAPETQYF. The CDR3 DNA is TGTGCCAGCTCTCCTACCGGGGCCCCGGAGACCCAGTACTTC. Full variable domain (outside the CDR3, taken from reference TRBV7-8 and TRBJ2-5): GAGVSQSPRYKVAKRGQDVALRCDPISGHVSLFWYQQALGQGPEFLTYFQNEAQLDKSGLPSDRFFAERPEGSVSTLKIQRTQQEDSAVYLCASSPTGAPETQYFGPGTRLLVL.

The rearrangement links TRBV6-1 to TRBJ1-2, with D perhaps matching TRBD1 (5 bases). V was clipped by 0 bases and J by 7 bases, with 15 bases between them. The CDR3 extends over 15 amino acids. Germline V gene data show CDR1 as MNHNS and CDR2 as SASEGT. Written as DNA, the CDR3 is TGTGCCAGCAGTGAAGCCAGGGCTTCTCTGGGTGGCTACACCTTC. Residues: CASSEARASLGGYTF.

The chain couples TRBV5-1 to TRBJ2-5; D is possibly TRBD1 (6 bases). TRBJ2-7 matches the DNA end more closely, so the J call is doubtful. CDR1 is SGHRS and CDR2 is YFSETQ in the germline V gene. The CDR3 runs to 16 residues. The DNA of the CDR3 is TGCGCCAGCAGCTCAAAATGGGACACCTTCTCCTACGAGCAGTACTTC. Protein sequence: CASSSKWDTFSYEQYF.

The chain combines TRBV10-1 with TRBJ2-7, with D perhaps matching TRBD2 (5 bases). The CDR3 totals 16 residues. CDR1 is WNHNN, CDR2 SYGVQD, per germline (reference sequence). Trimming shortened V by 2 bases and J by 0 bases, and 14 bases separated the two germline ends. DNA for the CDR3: TGCGCCAGCAGTGAGATCGCGGGTCTCGGCTCCTACGAGCAGTACTTC. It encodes CASSEIAGLGSYEQYF.

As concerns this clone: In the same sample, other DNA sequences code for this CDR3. CDR3 coding DNA: TGTGCCAGCAGCTCCGGGACGGTCTATGGCTACACCTTC. Translated: CASSSGTVYGYTF. The chain uses TRBV5-4 and TRBJ1-2; perhaps TRBD1 as D (5 bases). This CDR3 is built from 13 residues. The germline V gene encodes CDR1 SGHNT and CDR2 YYREEE (reference sequence). V lost 3 bases and J lost 4, with 10 bases in between.

The CDR3 region has the DNA TGTGCCTGGACTCCTGCCTTTGGTAATTCACCCCTCCACTTT. Translation: CAWTPAFGNSPLHF. The chain couples TRBV30 to TRBJ1-6; D unclear. The germline CDR1 and CDR2 sequences are GTSNPN and SVGIG (reference sequence). V lost 4 bases, J lost 6 bases, and 13 bases lay in between. The CDR3 runs to 14 residues.

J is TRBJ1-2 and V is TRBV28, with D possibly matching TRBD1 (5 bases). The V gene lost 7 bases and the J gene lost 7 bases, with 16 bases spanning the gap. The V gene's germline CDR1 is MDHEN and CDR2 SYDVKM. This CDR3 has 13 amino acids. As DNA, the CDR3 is TGTGCCAGCAACCTTGGGGGACTGCCTGGCTACACCTTC. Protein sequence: CASNLGGLPGYTF.

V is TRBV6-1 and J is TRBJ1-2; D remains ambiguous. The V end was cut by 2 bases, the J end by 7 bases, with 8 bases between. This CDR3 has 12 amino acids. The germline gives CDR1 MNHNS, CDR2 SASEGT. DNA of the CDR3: TGTGCCAGCAGTGAAAGTCACTCTGGCTACACCTTC. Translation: CASSESHSGYTF.

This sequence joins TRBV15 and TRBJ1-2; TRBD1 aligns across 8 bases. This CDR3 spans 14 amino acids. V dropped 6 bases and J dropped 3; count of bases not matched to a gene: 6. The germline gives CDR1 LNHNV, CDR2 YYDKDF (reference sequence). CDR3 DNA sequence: TGTGCCACCAGACGGGGACAGGACTACTATGGCTACACCTTC. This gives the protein CATRRGQDYYGYTF.

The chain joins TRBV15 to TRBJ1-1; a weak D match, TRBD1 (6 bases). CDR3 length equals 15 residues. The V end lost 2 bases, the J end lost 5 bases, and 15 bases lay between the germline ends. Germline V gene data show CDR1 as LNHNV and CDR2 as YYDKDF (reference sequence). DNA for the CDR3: TGTGCCACCAGCAGACCCGGGACACGAAAAACTGAAGCTTTCTTT. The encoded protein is CATSRPGTRKTEAFF.

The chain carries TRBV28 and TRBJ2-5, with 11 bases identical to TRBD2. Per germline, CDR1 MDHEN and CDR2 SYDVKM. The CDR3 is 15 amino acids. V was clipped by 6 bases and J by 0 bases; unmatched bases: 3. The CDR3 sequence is CASSSTSGNQETQYF. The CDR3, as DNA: TGTGCCAGCAGCTCGACTAGCGGGAACCAAGAGACCCAGTACTTC.

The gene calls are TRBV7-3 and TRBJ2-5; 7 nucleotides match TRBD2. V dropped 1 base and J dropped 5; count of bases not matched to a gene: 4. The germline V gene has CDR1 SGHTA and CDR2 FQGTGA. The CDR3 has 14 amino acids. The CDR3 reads CASSLSGGQETQYF. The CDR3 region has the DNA TGTGCCAGCAGCTTAAGCGGGGGTCAGGAGACCCAGTACTTC.

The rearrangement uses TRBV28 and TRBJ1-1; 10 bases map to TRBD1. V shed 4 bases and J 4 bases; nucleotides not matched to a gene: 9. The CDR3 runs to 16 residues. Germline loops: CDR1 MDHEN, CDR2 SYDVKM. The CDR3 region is CASSSPGQGTGTEAFF. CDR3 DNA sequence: TGTGCCAGCAGTTCCCCGGGACAGGGGACGGGCACTGAAGCTTTCTTT.

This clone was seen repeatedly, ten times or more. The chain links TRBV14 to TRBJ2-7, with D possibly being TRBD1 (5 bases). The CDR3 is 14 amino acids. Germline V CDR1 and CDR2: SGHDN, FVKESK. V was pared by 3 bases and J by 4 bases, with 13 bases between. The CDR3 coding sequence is TGTGCCAGCAGCCAGCAGGGATATCTTTACGAGCAGTACTTC. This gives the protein CASSQQGYLYEQYF.

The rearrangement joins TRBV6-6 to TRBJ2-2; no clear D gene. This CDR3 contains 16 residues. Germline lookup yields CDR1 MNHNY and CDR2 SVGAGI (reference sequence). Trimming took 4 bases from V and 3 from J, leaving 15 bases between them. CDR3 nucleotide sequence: TGTGCCAGCAGTTCGGTCCCTCTAGAGCACACCGGGGAGCTGTTTTTT. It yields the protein CASSSVPLEHTGELFF.

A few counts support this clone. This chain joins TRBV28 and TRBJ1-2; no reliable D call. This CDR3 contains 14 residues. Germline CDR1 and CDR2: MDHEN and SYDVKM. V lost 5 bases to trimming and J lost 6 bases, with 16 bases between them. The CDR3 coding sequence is TGTGCCAGCAGTGGAGATGGTGGGGTTGATGGCTACACCTTC. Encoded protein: CASSGDGGVDGYTF.

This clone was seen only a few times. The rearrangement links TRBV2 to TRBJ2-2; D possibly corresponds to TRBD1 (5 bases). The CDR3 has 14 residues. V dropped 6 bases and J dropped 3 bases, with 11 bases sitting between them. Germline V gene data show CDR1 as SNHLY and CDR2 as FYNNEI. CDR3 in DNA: TGTGCCAGCAGAGCCGAACAGGACACCGGGGAGCTGTTTTTT. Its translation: CASRAEQDTGELFF.

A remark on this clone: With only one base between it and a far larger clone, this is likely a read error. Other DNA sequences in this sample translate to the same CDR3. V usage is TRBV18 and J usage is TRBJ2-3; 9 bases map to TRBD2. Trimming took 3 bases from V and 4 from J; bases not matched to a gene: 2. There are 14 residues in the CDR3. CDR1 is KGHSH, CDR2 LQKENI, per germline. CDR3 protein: CASSPGLASDTQYF. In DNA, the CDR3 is TGTGCCAGCTCACCGGGACTAGCCTCAGATACGCAGTATTTT.

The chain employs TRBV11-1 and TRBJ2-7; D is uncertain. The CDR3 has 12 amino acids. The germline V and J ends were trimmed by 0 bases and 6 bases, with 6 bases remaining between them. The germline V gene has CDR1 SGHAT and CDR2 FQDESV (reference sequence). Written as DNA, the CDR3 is TGTGCCAGCAGCTTAGCTCCCCTCGAGCAGTACTTC. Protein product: CASSLAPLEQYF.

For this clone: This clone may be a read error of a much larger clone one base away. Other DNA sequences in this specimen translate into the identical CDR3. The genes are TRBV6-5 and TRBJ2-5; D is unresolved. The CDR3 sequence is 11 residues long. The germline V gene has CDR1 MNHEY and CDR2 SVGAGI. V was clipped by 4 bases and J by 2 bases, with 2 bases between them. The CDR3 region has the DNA TGTGCCAGCAGTTCACAAGAGACCCAGTACTTC. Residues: CASSSQETQYF.